This T cell receptor (beta chain) was recorded in a study of blood T cell repertoires in COVID-19. Study overall: Acute and convalescent COVID-19 samples came from the United States, Italy and Spain. Nucleic acid was either cDNA or gDNA, and it came from T cells, B-cell-depleted T cells, or PBMCs.

Individuals drawn from around 24 US areas were about 18 to 100 years old. The CDR3 has 14 residues. Germline CDR1 reads SEHNR; CDR2 reads FQNEAQ (reference sequence). V was clipped by 4 bases and J by 1 base, with 10 bases between them. Under the authors' procedure: Scientists estimated how many nucleated cells there were by amplifying reference gene primers. The assay was immunoSEQ multiplex PCR, and TCRdb's table has in-frame clones only and misses some. V, J and clone size derive from that table, while D and trimming were established from the DNA sequence. This table holds roughly 250,000 clones, approximately 90% found once.

The TCR sequence derives from a woman between 50 and 59 years old who had recovered from COVID-19. The chain recombines TRBV7-9 with TRBJ1-1; D remains ambiguous. Sequencing was carried out using PBMCs or T cells enriched from blood (not recorded which). The CDR3 protein is CASSSYDKNTEAFF. The CDR3 DNA sequence: TGTGCCAGCAGCTCATATGACAAGAACACTGAAGCTTTCTTT.